These T cell receptor beta chains were read from a single sample in a study of T-cell memory formation after mild COVID-19. TCRdb processed the 5' RACE reads anew with MiXCR; each CDR3 protein has one entry. The top ten clones hold 7.5% to 9.5% of a sample with about 560,000 distinct CDR3 sequences, about 20% of them seen once. The sample comprised PBMCs or a T cell subset sorted from them (not recorded which). These receptors were taken from an adult woman who had mild COVID-19 (a few samples of this study predate the infection). Cell type and time point are not known. Both conserved end residues are trimmed from each CDR3.

J gene: TRBJ1-2
V gene: TRBV2
CDR3 protein: ASSPARRDGYT

J gene: TRBJ2-7
V gene: TRBV6-6
CDR3 protein: ASSSTGTSWGTTYEQY

J gene: TRBJ1-5
V gene: TRBV12-3/TRBV12-4
CDR3 protein: ASSRDRAGPQH

J gene: TRBJ2-1
V gene: TRBV7-6
CDR3 protein: ASSLGRELEQF

J gene: TRBJ2-3
V gene: TRBV5-1
CDR3 protein: ASSANRDAADTQY

J gene: TRBJ2-4
V gene: TRBV6-5
CDR3 protein: ASSPDRGPNIQY

J gene: TRBJ2-5
V gene: TRBV7-2
CDR3 protein: ASSPRGHQETQY

J gene: TRBJ1-5
V gene: TRBV20-1
CDR3 protein: SAREAGNQPQH

J gene: TRBJ1-3
V gene: TRBV7-2
CDR3 protein: ASSLNFAGNTIY

J gene: TRBJ2-3
V gene: TRBV24-1
CDR3 protein: ATSDLGGGVGTDTQY

J gene: TRBJ2-1
V gene: TRBV11-3
CDR3 protein: ASSLSGASSYNEQF

J gene: TRBJ1-4
V gene: TRBV5-6
CDR3 protein: ASSLGYGTSNEKLF

J gene: TRBJ2-7
V gene: TRBV12-3/TRBV12-4
CDR3 protein: ASSAVGYEQY

J gene: TRBJ2-6
V gene: TRBV3-1
CDR3 protein: ASSLGTVSGANVLT

J gene: TRBJ2-7
V gene: TRBV12-3/TRBV12-4
CDR3 protein: ASSLAVGGDEQY

J gene: TRBJ2-3
V gene: TRBV18
CDR3 protein: ASSPTRSPI

J gene: TRBJ2-1
V gene: TRBV24-1
CDR3 protein: ATEGTGAYNEQF

J gene: TRBJ2-3
V gene: TRBV20-1
CDR3 protein: SARDVERGNTDTQY

J gene: TRBJ2-5
V gene: TRBV5-1
CDR3 protein: ASSKGLAGVKLQETQY

J gene: TRBJ2-5
V gene: TRBV29-1
CDR3 protein: SVLTRETQY

J gene: TRBJ2-5
V gene: TRBV9
CDR3 protein: ASSAVGQGAETQY

J gene: TRBJ2-7
V gene: TRBV4-3
CDR3 protein: ASSQDSGALYEQY

J gene: TRBJ2-7
V gene: TRBV7-2
CDR3 protein: ASSEQGGSAYEQY

J gene: TRBJ2-7
V gene: TRBV30
CDR3 protein: AWSRGGGLSYEQY